Sequencing of this TCR beta chain was carried out in a study of T cell responses to AZD1222 COVID-19 vaccine. Only in-frame clones appear in the TCRdb table, and some are missing; sequencing was by immunoSEQ multiplex PCR. The table has about 93,000 clones, roughly nine tenths seen once. The V end was cut by 0 bases, the J end by 2 bases, with 8 bases between. The CDR3 is 14 amino acids. Germline CDR1 and CDR2: LGHNA and YSLEER. The sequence was obtained from an adult in good health. This specimen was peripheral blood, taken on day 0 of MenACWY control vaccination. The chain uses TRBV4-3 and TRBJ2-7; no definite D call. CDR3 nucleotide sequence: TGCGCCAGCAGCCAAGAGTGGGATGCCTACGAGCAGTACTTC. Residues: CASSQEWDAYEQYF.